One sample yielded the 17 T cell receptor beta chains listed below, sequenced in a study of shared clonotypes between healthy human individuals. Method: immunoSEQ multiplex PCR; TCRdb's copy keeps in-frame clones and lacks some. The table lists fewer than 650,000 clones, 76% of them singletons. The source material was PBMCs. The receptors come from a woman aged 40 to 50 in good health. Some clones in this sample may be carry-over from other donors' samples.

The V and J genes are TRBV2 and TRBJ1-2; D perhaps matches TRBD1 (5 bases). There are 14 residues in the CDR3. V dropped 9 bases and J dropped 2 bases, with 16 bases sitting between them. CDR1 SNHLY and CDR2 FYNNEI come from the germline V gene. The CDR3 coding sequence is TGTGCCAGATATAATACGGGACGGAACTATGGCTACACCTTC. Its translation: CARYNTGRNYGYTF. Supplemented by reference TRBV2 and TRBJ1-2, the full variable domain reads EPEVTQTPSHQVTQMGQEVILRCVPISNHLYFYWYRQILGQKVEFLVSFYNNEISEKSEIFDDQFSVERPDGSNFTLKIRSTKLEDSAMYFCARYNTGRNYGYTFGSGTRLTVV.

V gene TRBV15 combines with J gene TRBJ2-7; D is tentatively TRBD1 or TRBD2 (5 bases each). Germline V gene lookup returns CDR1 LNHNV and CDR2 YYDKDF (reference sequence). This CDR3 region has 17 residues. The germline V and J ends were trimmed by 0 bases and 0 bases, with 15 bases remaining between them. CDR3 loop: CATSRDRGRGVSYEQYF. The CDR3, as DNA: TGTGCCACCAGCAGAGATAGAGGACGGGGCGTCTCCTACGAGCAGTACTTC.

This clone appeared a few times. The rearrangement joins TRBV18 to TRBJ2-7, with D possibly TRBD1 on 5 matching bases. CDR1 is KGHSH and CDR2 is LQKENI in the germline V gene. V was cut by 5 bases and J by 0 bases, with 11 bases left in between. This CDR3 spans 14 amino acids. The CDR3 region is CASSSTGTSYEQYF. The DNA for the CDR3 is TGTGCCAGCTCAAGCACAGGTACCTCCTACGAGCAGTACTTC.

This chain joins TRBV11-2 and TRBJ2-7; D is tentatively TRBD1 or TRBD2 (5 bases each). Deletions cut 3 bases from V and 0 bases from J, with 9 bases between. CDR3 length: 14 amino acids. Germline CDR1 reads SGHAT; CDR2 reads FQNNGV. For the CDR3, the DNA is TGTGCCAGCAGCTTCGTGGGGGACTCCTACGAGCAGTACTTC. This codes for CASSFVGDSYEQYF.

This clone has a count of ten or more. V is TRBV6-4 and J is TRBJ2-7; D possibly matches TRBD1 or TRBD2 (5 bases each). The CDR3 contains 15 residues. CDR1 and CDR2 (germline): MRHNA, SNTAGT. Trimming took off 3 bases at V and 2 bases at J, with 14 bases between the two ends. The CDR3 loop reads CASSEGRGPPYEQYF. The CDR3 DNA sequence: TGTGCCAGCAGTGAGGGTAGGGGACCACCCTACGAGCAGTACTTC.

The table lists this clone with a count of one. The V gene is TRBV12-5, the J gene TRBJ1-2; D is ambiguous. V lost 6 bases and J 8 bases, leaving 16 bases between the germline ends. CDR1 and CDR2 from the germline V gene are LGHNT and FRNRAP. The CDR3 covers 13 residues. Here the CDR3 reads CASGGPKTRGYTF. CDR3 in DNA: TGTGCTAGTGGCGGGCCCAAAACTCGGGGCTACACCTTC.

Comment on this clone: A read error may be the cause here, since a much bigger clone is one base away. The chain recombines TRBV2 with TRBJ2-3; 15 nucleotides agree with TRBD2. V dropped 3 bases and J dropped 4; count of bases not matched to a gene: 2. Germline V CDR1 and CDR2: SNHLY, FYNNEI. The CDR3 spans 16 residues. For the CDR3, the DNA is TGTGCCAGCAGTGACGGACTAGCGGGAGGGCCAGATACGCAGTATTTT. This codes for CASSDGLAGGPDTQYF.

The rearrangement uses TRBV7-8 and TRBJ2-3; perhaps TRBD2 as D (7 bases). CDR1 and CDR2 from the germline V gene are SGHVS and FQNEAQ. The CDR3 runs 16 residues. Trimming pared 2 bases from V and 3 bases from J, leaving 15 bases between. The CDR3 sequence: CASSLRRGTNTDTQYF. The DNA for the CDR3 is TGTGCCAGCAGCTTAAGGCGGGGGACAAATACAGATACGCAGTATTTT.

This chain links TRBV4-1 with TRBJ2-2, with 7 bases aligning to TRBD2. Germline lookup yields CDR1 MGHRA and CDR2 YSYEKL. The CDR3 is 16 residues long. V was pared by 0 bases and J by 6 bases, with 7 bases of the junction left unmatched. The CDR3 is CASSQEITSEAGELFF. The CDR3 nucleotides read TGCGCCAGCAGCCAAGAGATCACTAGCGAGGCCGGGGAGCTGTTTTTT.

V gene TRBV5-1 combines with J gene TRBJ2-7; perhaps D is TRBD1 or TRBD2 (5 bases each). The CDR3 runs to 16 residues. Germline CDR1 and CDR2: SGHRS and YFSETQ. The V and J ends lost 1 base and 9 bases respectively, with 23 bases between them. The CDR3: CASSLTAIAGPGRQYF. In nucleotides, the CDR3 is TGCGCCAGCAGCTTGACGGCGATCGCCGGGCCGGGGCGGCAGTACTTC.

This CDR3 is CASQLYRTYEQYF. CDR3 nucleotides: TGTGCCAGCCAGCTATACAGGACTTACGAGCAGTACTTC. The chain has TRBV7-2 and TRBJ2-7; D tentatively reads TRBD1 or TRBD2 (5 bases each). Per germline, CDR1 SGHTA and CDR2 FQGNSA. Trimming removed 8 bases at V and 4 bases at J, with 15 bases between. The CDR3 is 13 amino acids.

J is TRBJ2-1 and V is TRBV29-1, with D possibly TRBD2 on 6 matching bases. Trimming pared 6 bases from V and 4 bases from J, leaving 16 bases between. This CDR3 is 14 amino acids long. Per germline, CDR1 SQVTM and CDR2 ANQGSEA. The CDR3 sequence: CSVSSGGEYNEQFF. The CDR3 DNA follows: TGCAGCGTCTCGAGTGGCGGGGAGTACAATGAGCAGTTCTTC.

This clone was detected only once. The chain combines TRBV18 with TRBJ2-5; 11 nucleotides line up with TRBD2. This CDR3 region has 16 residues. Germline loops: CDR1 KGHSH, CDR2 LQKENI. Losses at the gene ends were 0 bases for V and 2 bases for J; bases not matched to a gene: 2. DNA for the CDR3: TGTGCCAGCTCACCACCGGGACTAGCGGTACAAGAGACCCAGTACTTC. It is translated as CASSPPGLAVQETQYF.

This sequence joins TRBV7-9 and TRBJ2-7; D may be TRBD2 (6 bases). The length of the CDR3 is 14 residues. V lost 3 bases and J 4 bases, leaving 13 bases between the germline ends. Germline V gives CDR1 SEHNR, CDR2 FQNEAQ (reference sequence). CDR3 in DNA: TGTGCCAGCAGCTTCGGAGGGGAGCGGTACGAGCAGTACTTC. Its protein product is CASSFGGERYEQYF. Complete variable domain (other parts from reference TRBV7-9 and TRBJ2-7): DTGVSQNPRHKITKRGQNVTFRCDPISEHNRLYWYRQTLGQGPEFLTYFQNEAQLEKSRLLSDRFSAERPKGSFSTLEIQRTEQGDSAMYLCASSFGGERYEQYFGPGTRLTVT.

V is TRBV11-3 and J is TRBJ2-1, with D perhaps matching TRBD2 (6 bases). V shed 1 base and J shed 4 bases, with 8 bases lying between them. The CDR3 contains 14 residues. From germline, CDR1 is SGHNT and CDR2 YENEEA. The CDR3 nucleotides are TGTGCCAGCAGCTTAGGCGGGATATACAATGAGCAGTTCTTC. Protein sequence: CASSLGGIYNEQFF.

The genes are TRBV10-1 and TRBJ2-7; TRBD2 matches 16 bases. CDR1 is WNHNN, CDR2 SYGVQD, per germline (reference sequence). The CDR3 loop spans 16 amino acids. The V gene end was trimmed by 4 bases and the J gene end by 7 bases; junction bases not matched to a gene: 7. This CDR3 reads CASSGGLAGGPREQYF. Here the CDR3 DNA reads TGCGCCAGCAGTGGGGGACTAGCGGGAGGGCCACGGGAGCAGTACTTC.

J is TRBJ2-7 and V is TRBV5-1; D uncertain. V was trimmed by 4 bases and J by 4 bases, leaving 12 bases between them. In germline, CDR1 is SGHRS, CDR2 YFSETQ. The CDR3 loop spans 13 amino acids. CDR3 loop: CASSISDGYEQYF. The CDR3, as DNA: TGCGCCAGCAGCATTTCAGACGGATACGAGCAGTACTTC.